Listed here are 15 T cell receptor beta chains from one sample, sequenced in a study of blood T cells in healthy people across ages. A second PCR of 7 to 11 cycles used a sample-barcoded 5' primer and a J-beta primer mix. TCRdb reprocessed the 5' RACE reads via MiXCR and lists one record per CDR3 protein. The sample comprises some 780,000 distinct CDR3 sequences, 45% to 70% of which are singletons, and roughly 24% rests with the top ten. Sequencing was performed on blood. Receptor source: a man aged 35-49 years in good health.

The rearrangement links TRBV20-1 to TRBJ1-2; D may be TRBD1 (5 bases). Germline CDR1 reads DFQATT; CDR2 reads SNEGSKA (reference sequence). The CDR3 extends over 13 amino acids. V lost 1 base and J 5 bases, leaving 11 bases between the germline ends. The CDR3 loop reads CSARVMTVYGYTF. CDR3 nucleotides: TGCAGTGCTAGAGTGATGACAGTTTATGGCTACACCTTC.

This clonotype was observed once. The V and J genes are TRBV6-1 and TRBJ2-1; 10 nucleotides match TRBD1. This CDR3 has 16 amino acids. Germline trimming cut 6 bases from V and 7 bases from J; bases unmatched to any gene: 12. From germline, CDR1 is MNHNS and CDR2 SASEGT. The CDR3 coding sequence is TGTGCCAGCAGCCTAGTAAACCTGGACAGGGGGAATGAGCAGTTCTTC. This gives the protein CASSLVNLDRGNEQFF.

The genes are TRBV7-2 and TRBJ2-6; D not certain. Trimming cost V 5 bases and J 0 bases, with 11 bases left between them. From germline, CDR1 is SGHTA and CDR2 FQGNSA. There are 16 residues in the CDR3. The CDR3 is CASSASINSGANVLTF. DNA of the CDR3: TGTGCCAGCAGCGCCTCGATCAACTCTGGGGCCAACGTCCTGACTTTC.

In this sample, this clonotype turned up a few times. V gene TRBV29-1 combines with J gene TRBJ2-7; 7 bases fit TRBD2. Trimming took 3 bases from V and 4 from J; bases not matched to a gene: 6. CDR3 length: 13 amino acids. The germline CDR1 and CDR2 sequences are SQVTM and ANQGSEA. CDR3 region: CSVDRGRGYEQYF. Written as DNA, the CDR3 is TGCAGCGTTGACCGGGGGAGGGGTTACGAGCAGTACTTC.

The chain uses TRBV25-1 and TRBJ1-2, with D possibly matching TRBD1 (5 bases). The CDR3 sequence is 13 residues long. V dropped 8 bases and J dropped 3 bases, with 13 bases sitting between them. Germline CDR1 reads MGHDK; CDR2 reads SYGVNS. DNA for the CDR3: TGTGCCAGCCCCGCAGGGTCCCACTATGGCTACACCTTC. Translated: CASPAGSHYGYTF.

The DNA for the CDR3 is TGTGCCAGCAGCGCCCACCCGGACGCGGTCACTGAAGCTTTCTTT. This encodes CASSAHPDAVTEAFF. The V and J genes are TRBV9 and TRBJ1-1; D not certain. V was cut by 3 bases and J by 4 bases, with 16 bases left in between. Germline V gene data show CDR1 as SGDLS and CDR2 as YYNGEE. The CDR3 length is 15 residues.

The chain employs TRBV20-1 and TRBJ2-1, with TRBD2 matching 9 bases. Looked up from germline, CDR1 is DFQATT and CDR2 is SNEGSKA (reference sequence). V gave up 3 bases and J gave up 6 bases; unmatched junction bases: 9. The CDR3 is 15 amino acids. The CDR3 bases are TGCAGTGCTAGGAGCCTAGCGGGAATCGGCAATGAGCAGTTCTTC. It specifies CSARSLAGIGNEQFF.

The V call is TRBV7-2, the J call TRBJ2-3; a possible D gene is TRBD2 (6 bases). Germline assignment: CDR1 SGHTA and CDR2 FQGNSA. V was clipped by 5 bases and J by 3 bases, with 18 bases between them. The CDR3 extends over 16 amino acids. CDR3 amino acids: CASSLKTSSSTDTQYF. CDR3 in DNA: TGTGCCAGCAGCCTTAAGACTAGTAGTTCAACAGATACGCAGTATTTT.

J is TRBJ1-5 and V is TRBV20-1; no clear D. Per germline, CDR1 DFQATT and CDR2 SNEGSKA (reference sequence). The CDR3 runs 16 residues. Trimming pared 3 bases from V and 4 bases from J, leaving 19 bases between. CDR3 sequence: CSARLGIAYGNQPQHF. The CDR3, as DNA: TGCAGTGCTAGGCTCGGGATCGCCTATGGAAATCAGCCCCAGCATTTT.

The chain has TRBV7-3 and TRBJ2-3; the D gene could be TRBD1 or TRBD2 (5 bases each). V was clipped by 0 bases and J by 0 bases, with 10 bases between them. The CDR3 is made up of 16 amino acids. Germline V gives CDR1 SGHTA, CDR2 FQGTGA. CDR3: CASSLTGVRSTDTQYF. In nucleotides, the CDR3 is TGTGCCAGCAGCTTAACGGGGGTCCGTAGCACAGATACGCAGTATTTT.

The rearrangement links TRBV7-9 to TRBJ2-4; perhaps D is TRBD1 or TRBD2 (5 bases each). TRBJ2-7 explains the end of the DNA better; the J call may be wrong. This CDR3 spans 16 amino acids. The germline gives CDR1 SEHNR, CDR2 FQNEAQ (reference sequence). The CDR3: CASSLSRSRGAYEQYF. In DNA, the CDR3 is TGTGCCAGCAGCTTAAGCCGATCGAGGGGAGCCTACGAGCAGTACTTC.

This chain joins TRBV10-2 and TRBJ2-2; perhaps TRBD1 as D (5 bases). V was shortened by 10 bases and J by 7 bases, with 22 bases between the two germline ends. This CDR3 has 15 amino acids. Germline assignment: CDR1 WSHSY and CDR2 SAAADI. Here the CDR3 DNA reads TGCGCCACGACAGAGACAAGGGGTGAGGTCGGGGAGCTGTTTTTT. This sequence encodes CATTETRGEVGELFF.

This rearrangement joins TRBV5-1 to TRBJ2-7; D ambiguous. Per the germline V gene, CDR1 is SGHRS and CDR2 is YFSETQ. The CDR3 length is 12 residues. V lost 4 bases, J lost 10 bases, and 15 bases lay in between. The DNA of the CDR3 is TGCGCCAGCAGCATGGCGGACGGCGAACAGTACTTC. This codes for CASSMADGEQYF.

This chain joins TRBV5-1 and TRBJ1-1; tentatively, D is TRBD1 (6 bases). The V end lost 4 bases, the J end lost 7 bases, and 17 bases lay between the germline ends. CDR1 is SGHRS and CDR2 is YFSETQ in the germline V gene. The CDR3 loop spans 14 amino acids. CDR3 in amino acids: CASSAGGRTYEAFF. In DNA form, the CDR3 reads TGCGCCAGCAGCGCGGGGGGCAGGACTTATGAAGCTTTCTTT.

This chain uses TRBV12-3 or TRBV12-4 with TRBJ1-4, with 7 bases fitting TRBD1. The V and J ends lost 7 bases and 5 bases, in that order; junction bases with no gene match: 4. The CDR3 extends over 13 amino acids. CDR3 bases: TGTGCCAGCACCTTGACAGGGAATGAAAAACTGTTTTTT. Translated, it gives CASTLTGNEKLFF.